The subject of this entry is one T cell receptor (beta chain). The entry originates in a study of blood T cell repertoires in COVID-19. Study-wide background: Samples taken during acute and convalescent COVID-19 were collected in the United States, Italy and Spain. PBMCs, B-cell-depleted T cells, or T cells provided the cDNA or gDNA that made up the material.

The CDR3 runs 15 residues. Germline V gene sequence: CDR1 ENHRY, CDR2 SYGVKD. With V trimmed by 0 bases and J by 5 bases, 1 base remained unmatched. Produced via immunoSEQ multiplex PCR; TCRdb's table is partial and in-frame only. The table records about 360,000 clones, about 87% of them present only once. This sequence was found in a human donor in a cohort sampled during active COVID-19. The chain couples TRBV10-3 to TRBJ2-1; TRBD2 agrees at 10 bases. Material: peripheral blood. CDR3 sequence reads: CAISESGTSDNEQFF. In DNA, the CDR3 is TGTGCCATCAGTGAGTCGGGGACTAGCGACAATGAGCAGTTCTTC.